These 9 T cell receptor beta chains originate from one sample sequenced in a study of regulatory dendritic cells for organ transplantation. Sequenced by immunoSEQ multiplex PCR; TCRdb stores in-frame clones only, minus some. The data show 25,000 to 35,000 clones, 80% to 85% seen once. The sample comprised naive CD4+ T cells from blood. The subset was: CD45RA+ naive T cells. These TCRs come from a human donor in good health.

This clone was observed a single time. In DNA, the CDR3 is TGCGCCAGCAGCGCGGGACAGGGGTTTGAAGCTTTCTTT. Its protein product is CASSAGQGFEAFF. This chain connects TRBV5-1 to TRBJ1-1; 10 nucleotides align to TRBD1. CDR3 length: 13 amino acids. The germline CDR1 and CDR2 sequences are SGHRS and YFSETQ. V lost 4 bases to trimming and J lost 7 bases; unmatched junction nucleotides: 4.

The genes are TRBV4-1 and TRBJ2-5; possibly TRBD2 for D (6 bases). Per the germline V gene, CDR1 is MGHRA and CDR2 is YSYEKL. Trimming shortened V by 5 bases and J by 9 bases, and 19 bases separated the two germline ends. The CDR3 consists of 14 residues. As DNA, the CDR3 is TGCGCCAGCAGCACGCAGGGACTTACTGGGGCCCAGTACTTC. Its protein product is CASSTQGLTGAQYF.

This chain links TRBV5-6 with TRBJ1-6; tentative D call: TRBD1 (5 bases). V was clipped by 4 bases and J by 7 bases, with 18 bases between them. Germline CDR1 SGHDT, CDR2 YYEEEE. The CDR3 is 16 amino acids. Written as DNA, the CDR3 is TGTGCCAGCAGCCCAAGACAGCGCCCTGGAAATTCACCCCTCCACTTT. As protein: CASSPRQRPGNSPLHF.

V and J are TRBV5-4 and TRBJ2-1; TRBD2 is a possible D gene (7 bases). Germline V CDR1 and CDR2: SGHNT, YYREEE (reference sequence). CDR3 length: 18 residues. Trimming removed 0 bases from V and 5 bases from J, with 21 bases in between. Written as DNA, the CDR3 is TGTGCCAGCAGCTTGGGGCGGGGGCCCGGGACATCAAACAATGAGCAGTTCTTC. Protein: CASSLGRGPGTSNNEQFF. The variable domain in full, with the rest retrieved from reference TRBV5-4 and TRBJ2-1, is ETGVTQSPTHLIKTRGQQVTLRCSSQSGHNTVSWYQQALGQGPQFIFQYYREEENGRGNFPPRFSGLQFPNYSSELNVNALELDDSALYLCASSLGRGPGTSNNEQFFGPGTRLTVL.

The rearrangement uses TRBV4-3 and TRBJ1-2, with unresolved D. Germline V gene sequence: CDR1 LGHNA, CDR2 YSLEER. CDR3 size: 15 residues. Deletions cut 0 bases from V and 1 base from J, with 9 bases between. CDR3 loop: CASSQDLEINYGYTF. CDR3 DNA: TGCGCCAGCAGCCAAGATCTCGAGATTAACTATGGCTACACCTTC.

The chain is built from TRBV19 and TRBJ1-2; TRBD1 matches at 8 bases. The germline CDR1 and CDR2 sequences are LNHDA and SQIVND (reference sequence). The CDR3 has 14 residues. J was trimmed by 3 bases and V by 4 bases; bases with no gene match: 4. The CDR3 coding sequence is TGTGCCAGTAGTACGACGGACAGGGACTATGGCTACACCTTC. This gives the protein CASSTTDRDYGYTF.

This clone was observed a few times. Germline and junction disagree at one end, which may indicate a read error. The chain is built from TRBV5-4 and TRBJ1-2, with TRBD1 identical over 7 bases. CDR3 length equals 14 residues. CDR1 is SGHNT and CDR2 is YYREEE in the germline V gene (reference sequence). CDR3 nucleotides: TGTGCCAGCAGGCAGCAGGGGGTTAACCATGGCTACACCTTC. The encoded protein is CASRQQGVNHGYTF.

The rearrangement joins TRBV7-2 to TRBJ1-1, with 11 bases that match TRBD1. The trim removed 6 bases at V and 3 bases at J, leaving 6 bases unmatched. Germline CDR1 reads SGHTA; CDR2 reads FQGNSA. CDR3 size: 15 residues. CDR3 sequence reads: CASSTGTGGHTEAFF. The CDR3 DNA is TGTGCCAGCAGTACCGGGACAGGGGGTCACACTGAAGCTTTCTTT.

This clone was observed a handful of times. The chain employs TRBV18 and TRBJ1-1, with 7 nucleotides matching TRBD1. Germline V gene data show CDR1 as KGHSH and CDR2 as LQKENI. The CDR3 loop spans 13 amino acids. V dropped 4 bases and J dropped 3; count of bases not matched to a gene: 2. The CDR3 bases are TGTGCCAGCTCACTTGGGACAGACACTGAAGCTTTCTTT. It specifies CASSLGTDTEAFF.